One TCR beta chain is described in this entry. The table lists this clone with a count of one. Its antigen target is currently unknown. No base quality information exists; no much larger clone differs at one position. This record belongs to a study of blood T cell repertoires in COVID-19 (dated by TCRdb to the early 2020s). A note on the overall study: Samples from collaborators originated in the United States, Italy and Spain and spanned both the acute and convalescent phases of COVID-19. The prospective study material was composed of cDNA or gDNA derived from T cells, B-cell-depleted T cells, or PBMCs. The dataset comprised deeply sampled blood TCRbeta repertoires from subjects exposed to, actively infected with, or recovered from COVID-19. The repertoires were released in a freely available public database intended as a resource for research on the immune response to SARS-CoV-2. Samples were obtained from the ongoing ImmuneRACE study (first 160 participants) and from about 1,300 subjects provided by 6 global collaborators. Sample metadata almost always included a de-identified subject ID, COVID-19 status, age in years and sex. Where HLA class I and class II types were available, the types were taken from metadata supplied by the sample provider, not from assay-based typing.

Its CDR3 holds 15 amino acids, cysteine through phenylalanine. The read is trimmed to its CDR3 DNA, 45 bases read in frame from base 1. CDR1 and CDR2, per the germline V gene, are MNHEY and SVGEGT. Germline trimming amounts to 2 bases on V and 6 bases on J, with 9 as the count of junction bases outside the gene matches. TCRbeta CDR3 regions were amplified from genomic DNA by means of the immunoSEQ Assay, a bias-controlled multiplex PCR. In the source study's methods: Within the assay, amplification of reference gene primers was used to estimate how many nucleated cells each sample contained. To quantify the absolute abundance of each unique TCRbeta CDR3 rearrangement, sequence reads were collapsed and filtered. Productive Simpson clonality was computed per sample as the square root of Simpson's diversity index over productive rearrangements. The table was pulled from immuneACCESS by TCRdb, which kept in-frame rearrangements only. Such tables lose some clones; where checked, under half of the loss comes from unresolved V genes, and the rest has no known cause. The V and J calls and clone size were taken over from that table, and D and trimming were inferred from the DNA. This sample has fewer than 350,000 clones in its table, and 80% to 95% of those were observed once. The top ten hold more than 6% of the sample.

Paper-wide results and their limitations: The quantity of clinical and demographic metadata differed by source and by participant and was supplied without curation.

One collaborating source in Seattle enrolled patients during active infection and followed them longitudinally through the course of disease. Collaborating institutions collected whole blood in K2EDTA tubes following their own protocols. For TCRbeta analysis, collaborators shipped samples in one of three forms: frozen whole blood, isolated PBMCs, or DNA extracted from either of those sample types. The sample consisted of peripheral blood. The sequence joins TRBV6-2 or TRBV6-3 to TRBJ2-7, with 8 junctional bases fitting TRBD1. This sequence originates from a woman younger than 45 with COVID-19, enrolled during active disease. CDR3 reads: CASSYVGQVFSEQYF. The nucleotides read TGTGCCAGCAGTTACGTGGGACAGGTTTTCTCCGAGCAGTACTTC.